This entry is about one T cell receptor (beta chain). This entry is derived from a study of blood T cell repertoires in COVID-19. Repertoires were generated with immunoSEQ multiplex PCR, while TCRdb's copy carries only in-frame clones and drops some. The repertoire holds over 90,000 clones, approximately 90% seen once, with about 15% in the top ten. The length of the CDR3 is 13 residues. Looked up from germline, CDR1 is WNHNN and CDR2 is SYGVQD (reference sequence). Trimming shortened V by 5 bases and J by 3 bases, and 10 bases separated the two germline ends. The V call is TRBV10-1, the J call TRBJ1-1; D uncertain. The clonotype originates from a woman of 80 years or more in a cohort sampled during active COVID-19. Material for sequencing was peripheral blood. For the CDR3, the DNA is TGCGCCAGCAGTCCAGGTCCGCACACTGAAGCTTTCTTT. Its protein product is CASSPGPHTEAFF.